The sequence of this TCR beta chain was determined in a study of tumor-infiltrating lymphocytes in primary liver carcinoma. Regarding the study as a whole: Tumors and blood were compared for top-250-clone fraction, and tumors had the significantly higher value (p = 0.039).

A primer matching the constant region was used to make TCR beta cDNA from 500 to 650 ng of total RNA. Modified slightly, ARM-PCR produced TCR beta libraries over three nested multiplex PCR rounds. The first two PCR rounds used TRBV1-TRBV30 primers with a Cbeta primer, roughly 10 cycles each. TCRdb reprocessed the multiplex PCR reads via MiXCR and lists one record per CDR3 protein. The data contain approximately 330,000 distinct CDR3 sequences, roughly two thirds of them seen just once; the ten biggest clones take up roughly 6.5%. About this clonotype itself: Its antigen is unknown. Given the absence of the conserved phenylalanine or tryptophan at the CDR3 end, a read error is likely.

RNA was extracted from whole blood without cell sorting, alongside germline DNA. The CDR3 loop spans 15 amino acids. The V gene's germline CDR1 is MNHNS and CDR2 SASEGT. This receptor was taken from a middle-aged man with primary liver carcinoma and hepatitis B virus infection. The J gene is TRBJ2-7, the V gene TRBV6-1; TRBD1 is a possible D gene (5 bases). Specimen: peripheral blood. The DNA of the CDR3 is TGTGCCAGCAGTGAAGCGGAAGGGGTATCCTATGAGCAGTACTTA. It encodes CASSEAEGVSYEQYL.